The T cell receptor (beta chain) under discussion was sequenced for a study of T cell repertoires in cytomegalovirus infection. Study context: Public TCR beta signature analysis indicated the presence of both CMV infection and matching HLA type.

A note on this clonotype: Its antigen is as yet unknown.

Trimming took 5 bases from V and 1 from J, leaving 15 bases between them. CDR1 and CDR2 (germline): SGHAT, FQNNGV. The CDR3 extends over 16 amino acids. MiXCR was run by TCRdb on the reads, yielding one entry per CDR3 protein. This sample carries 110,000 or so distinct CDR3 sequences, 30% of them seen once, and the ten largest clones take less than 45%. This chain connects TRBV11-2 to TRBJ2-1, with D possibly called TRBD1 or TRBD2 (5 bases each). The clonotype originates from a human donor in good health (CMV status not recorded). Some clones in this sample may be carry-over from other donors' samples. The sequencing here drew on CD8+ T cells from cultured PBMCs, taken from culture after CMV antigen stimulation. CDR3 residues: CASSPSRGVSYNEQFF. In nucleotides, the CDR3 is TGTGCCAGCAGCCCCTCGAGGGGTGTTTCCTACAATGAGCAGTTCTTC.